Listed below are T cell receptor beta chains from one sample, sequenced in a study of PD-1 blockade in mismatch repair-deficient tumors. What these receptors recognize is not known. The method was immunoSEQ multiplex PCR; TCRdb's version includes in-frame clones alone and lacks a portion of them. The sample shows more than 13,000 clones, about nine tenths of them seen only once. The material sequenced was cells cultured in vitro, taken from a patient treated with pembrolizumab. The origin of the receptors is an adult with mismatch repair-deficient cancer. Both conserved end residues are part of each CDR3. The D gene is left open where the match is weak. Clone size is shown for a subset of rows, as once, few, many or a class of expanded clone.

j_call	d_call	v_call	cdr3_length	clone_size	cdr3_nt	cdr3_aa
TRBJ2-2	TRBD2	TRBV2	14	.	TGTGCCAGCAAGGGAGGGCAGAACACCGGGGAGCTGTTTTTT	CASKGGQNTGELFF
TRBJ2-2	.	TRBV6-5	13	.	TGTGCCAGCAGAAGGGATTCCACCGGGGAGCTGTTTTTT	CASRRDSTGELFF
TRBJ2-1	TRBD1	TRBV11-2	14	.	TGTGCCAGCAGCACGGGACAGGAGACCAATGAGCAGTTCTTC	CASSTGQETNEQFF
TRBJ2-3	TRBD2	TRBV9	16	.	TGTGCCAGCAGCCCCCGACTAGCGGGAGGGGGAGATACGCAGTATTTT	CASSPRLAGGGDTQYF
TRBJ2-2	TRBD1	TRBV6-1	15	.	TGTGCCAGCAGAAACAGGGGGCGAAGAACCGGGGAGCTGTTTTTT	CASRNRGRRTGELFF
TRBJ2-2	TRBD2	TRBV2	15	.	TGTGCCAGCAGTGGGGAGGGAGGGCCCTCCGGGGAGCTGTTTTTT	CASSGEGGPSGELFF
TRBJ2-3	.	TRBV7-7	14	.	TGTGCCAGCAGCTTAACCGGCCGCTCAGATACGCAGTATTTT	CASSLTGRSDTQYF
TRBJ1-1	TRBD1	TRBV7-9	14	.	TGTGCCAGCAGCTTAACAGGGGCGAACACTGAAGCTTTCTTT	CASSLTGANTEAFF
TRBJ2-7	.	TRBV6-1	14	.	TGTGCCAGCAGTGAAGTTGGACTTTCCTACGAGCAGTACTTC	CASSEVGLSYEQYF
TRBJ1-1	TRBD1	TRBV7-9	14	medium-sized	TGTGCCAGCAGCTGGGGACAGGCAAACACTGAAGCTTTCTTT	CASSWGQANTEAFF
TRBJ2-4	TRBD2	TRBV15	15	.	TGTGCCACCAGCAGAGATCACGGGGGGAAAAACATTCAGTACTTC	CATSRDHGGKNIQYF
TRBJ2-6	.	TRBV4-2	18	.	TGTGCCAGCAGCCAAGATACTCGTGGCGCCGCGGGGGCCAACGTCCTGACTTTC	CASSQDTRGAAGANVLTF
TRBJ2-1	.	TRBV11-3	16	.	TGTGCCAGCAAGGTTTCGGGTGAACTAGCTTATTCTGAGCAGTTCTTC	CASKVSGELAYSEQFF
TRBJ1-3	.	TRBV7-9	13	.	TGTGCCAGCAGCTTCGACAGCGGAAACACCATATATTTT	CASSFDSGNTIYF
TRBJ1-1	.	TRBV6-5	13	.	TGTGCCAGCAGAGGGAGCATGAACACTGAAGCTTTCTTT	CASRGSMNTEAFF
TRBJ2-3	.	TRBV9	14	.	TGTGCCAGCAGCTTATCCTCAGGGACAGATACGCAGTATTTT	CASSLSSGTDTQYF